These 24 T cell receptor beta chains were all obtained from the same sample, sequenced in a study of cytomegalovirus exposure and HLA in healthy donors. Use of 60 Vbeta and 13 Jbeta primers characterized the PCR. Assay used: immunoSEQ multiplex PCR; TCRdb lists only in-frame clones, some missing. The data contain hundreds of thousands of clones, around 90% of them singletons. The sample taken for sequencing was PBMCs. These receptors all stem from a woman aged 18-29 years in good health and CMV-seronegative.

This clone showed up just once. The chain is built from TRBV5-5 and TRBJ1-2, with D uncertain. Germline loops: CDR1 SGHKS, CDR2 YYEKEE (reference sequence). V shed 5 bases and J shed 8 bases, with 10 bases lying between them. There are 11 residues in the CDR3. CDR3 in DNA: TGTGCCAGCAGGATATCAGGCGGCTACACCTTC. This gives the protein CASRISGGYTF.

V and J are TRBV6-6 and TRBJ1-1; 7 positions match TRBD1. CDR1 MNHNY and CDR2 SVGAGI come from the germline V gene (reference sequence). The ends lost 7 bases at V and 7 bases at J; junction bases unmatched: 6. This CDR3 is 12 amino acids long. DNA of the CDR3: TGTGCCAGCATCCGTCAGGGGGGTGAAGCTTTCTTT. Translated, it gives CASIRQGGEAFF.

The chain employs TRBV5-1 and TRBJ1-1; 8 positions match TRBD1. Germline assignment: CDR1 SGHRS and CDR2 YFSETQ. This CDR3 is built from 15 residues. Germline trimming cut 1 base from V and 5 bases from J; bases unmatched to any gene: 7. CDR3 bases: TGCGCCAGCAGCTTGAGACAGGGGCGGGGTACTGAAGCTTTCTTT. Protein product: CASSLRQGRGTEAFF.

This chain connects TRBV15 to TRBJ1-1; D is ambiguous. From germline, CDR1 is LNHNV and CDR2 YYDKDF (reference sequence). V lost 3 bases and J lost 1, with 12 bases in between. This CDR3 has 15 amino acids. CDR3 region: CATSSLTWSNTEAFF. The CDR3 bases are TGTGCCACCAGCAGCTTGACATGGTCGAACACTGAAGCTTTCTTT.

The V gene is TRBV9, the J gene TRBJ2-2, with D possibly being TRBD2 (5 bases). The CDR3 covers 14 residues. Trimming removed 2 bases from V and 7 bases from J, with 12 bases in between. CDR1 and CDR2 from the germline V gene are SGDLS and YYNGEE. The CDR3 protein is CASSVSGVFGELFF. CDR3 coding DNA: TGTGCCAGCAGCGTTTCCGGGGTGTTCGGGGAGCTGTTTTTT.

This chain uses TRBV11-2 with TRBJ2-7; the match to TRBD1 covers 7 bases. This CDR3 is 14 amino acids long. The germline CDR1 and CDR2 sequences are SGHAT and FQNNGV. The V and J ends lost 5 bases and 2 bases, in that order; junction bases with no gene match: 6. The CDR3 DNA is TGTGCCAGCAGCGCTCGAGGGGGCACCTACGAGCAGTACTTC. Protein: CASSARGGTYEQYF.

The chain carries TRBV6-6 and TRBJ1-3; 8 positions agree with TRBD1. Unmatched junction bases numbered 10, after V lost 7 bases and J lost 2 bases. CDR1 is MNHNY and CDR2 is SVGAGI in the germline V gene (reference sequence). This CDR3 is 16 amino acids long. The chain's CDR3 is CASTFLTGVTGNTIYF. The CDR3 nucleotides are TGTGCCAGCACCTTTTTGACAGGGGTTACTGGAAACACCATATATTTT.

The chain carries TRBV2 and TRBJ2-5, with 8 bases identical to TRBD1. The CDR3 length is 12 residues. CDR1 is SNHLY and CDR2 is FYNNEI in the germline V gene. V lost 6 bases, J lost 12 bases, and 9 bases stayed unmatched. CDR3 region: CASSRNRDRKYF. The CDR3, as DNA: TGTGCCAGCAGCAGAAACCGGGACAGGAAGTACTTC.

DNA for the CDR3: TGTGCCAGCAGCCGGAGGGCCCCTAGCTCTGGAAACACCATATATTTT. Translation: CASSRRAPSSGNTIYF. The genes are TRBV27 and TRBJ1-3; D remains ambiguous. Germline values: CDR1 MNHEY, CDR2 SMNVEV (reference sequence). V shed 6 bases and J shed 0 bases, with 15 bases lying between them. The CDR3 is 16 amino acids.

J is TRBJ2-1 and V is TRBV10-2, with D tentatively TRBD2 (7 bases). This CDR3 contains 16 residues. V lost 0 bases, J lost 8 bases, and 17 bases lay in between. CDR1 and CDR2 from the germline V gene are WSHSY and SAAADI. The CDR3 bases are TGCGCCAGCAGTGAGTCGTTGGGGGGGGGCCAGGATGAGCAGTTCTTC. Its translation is CASSESLGGGQDEQFF.

The CDR3 region is CASSSQPRGSDGYTF. The CDR3 bases are TGTGCCAGCAGCTCCCAACCTAGGGGGTCGGATGGCTACACCTTC. The V gene is TRBV13, the J gene TRBJ1-2; maybe TRBD1 (6 bases). The CDR3 consists of 15 residues. Germline V gene sequence: CDR1 PRHDT, CDR2 FYEKMQ (reference sequence). Trimming removed 4 bases at V and 6 bases at J, with 18 bases between. Variable domain in full (rest from reference TRBV13 and TRBJ1-2): AAGVIQSPRHLIKEKRETATLKCYPIPRHDTVYWYQQGPGQDPQFLISFYEKMQSDKGSIPDRFSAQQFSDYHSELNMSSLELGDSALYFCASSSQPRGSDGYTFGSGTRLTVV.

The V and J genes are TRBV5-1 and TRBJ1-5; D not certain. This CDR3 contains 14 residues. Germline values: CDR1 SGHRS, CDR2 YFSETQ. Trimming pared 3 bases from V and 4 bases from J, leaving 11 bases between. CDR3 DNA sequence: TGCGCCAGCAGCTCTGACGGGATAAATCAGCCCCAGCATTTT. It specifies CASSSDGINQPQHF.

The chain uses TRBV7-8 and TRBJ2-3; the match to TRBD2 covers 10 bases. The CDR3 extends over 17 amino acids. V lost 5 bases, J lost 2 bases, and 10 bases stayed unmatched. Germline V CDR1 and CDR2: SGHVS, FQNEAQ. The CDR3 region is CASSPGASGGLTDTQYF. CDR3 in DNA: TGTGCCAGCAGCCCAGGGGCTAGCGGGGGACTCACAGATACGCAGTATTTT.

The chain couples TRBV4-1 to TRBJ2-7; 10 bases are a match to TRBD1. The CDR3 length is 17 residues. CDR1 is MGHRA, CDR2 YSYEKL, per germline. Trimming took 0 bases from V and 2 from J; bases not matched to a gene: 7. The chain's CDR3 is CASSQDGGTGVPYEQYF. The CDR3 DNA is TGCGCCAGCAGCCAAGATGGCGGGACAGGGGTGCCCTACGAGCAGTACTTC.

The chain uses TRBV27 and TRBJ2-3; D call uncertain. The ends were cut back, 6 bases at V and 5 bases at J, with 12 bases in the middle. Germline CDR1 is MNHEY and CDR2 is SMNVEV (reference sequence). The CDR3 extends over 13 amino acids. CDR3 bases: TGTGCCAGCAGGCAAAACACCTTAGATACGCAGTATTTT. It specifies CASRQNTLDTQYF.

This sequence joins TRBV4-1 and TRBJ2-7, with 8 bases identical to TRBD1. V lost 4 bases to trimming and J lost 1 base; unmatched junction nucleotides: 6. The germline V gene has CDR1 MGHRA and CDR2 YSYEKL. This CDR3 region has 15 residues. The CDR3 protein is CASSPGQGSSYEQYF. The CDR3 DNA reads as TGCGCCAGCAGCCCCGGACAGGGATCGTCCTACGAGCAGTACTTC.

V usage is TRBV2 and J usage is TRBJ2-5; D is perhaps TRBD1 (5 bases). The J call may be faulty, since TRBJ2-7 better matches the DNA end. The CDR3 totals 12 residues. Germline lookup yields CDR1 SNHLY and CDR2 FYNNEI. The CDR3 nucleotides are TGTGCCAGCAGTACGACAGCCTACGAGCAGTACTTC. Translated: CASSTTAYEQYF.

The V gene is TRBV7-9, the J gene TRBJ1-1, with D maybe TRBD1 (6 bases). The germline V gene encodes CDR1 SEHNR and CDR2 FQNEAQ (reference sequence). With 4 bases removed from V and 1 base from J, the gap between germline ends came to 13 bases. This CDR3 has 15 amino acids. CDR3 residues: CASSSAAGENTEAFF. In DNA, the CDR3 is TGTGCCAGCAGCTCCGCGGCAGGGGAGAACACTGAAGCTTTCTTT.

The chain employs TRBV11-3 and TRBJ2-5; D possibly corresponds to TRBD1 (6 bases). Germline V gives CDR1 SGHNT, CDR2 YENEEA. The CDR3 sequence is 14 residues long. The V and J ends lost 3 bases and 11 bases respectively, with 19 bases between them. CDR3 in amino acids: CASSLTGGSYEQYF. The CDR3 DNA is TGTGCCAGCAGCTTGACAGGAGGCTCCTATGAGCAGTACTTC.

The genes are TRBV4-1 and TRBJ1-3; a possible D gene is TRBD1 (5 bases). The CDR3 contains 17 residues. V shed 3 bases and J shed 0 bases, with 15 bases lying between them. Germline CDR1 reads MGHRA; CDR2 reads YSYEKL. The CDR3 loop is CASSHLGAGDSGNTIYF. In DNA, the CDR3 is TGCGCCAGCAGCCACCTAGGGGCAGGTGACTCTGGAAACACCATATATTTT.

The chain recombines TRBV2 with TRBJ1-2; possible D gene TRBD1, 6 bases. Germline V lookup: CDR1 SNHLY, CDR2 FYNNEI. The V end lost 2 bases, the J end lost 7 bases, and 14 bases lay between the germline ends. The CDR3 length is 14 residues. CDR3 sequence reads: CASSEQGMGFGYTF. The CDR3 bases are TGTGCCAGCAGTGAACAGGGGATGGGGTTTGGCTACACCTTC.

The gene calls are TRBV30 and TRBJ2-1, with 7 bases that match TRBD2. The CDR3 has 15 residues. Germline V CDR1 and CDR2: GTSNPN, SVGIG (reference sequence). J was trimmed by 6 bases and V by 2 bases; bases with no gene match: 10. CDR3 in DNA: TGTGCCTGGAGTCGACTAGCACGCTATTTCAATGAGCAGTTCTTC. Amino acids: CAWSRLARYFNEQFF.

The CDR3 loop reads CASSIGQNYEQYF. CDR3 sequence (DNA): TGTGCCAGCAGCATTGGACAGAACTACGAGCAGTACTTC. The chain carries TRBV5-4 and TRBJ2-5, with D possibly being TRBD1 (6 bases). The DNA end lines up better with TRBJ2-7; the J call may be wrong. The CDR3 covers 13 residues. Germline CDR1 reads SGHNT; CDR2 reads YYREEE (reference sequence).

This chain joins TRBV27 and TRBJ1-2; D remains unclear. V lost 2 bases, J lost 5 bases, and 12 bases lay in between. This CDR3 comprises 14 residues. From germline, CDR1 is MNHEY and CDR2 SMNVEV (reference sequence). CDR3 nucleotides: TGTGCCAGCAGTTTAACCGGCTCGGGATATGGCTACACCTTC. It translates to CASSLTGSGYGYTF.